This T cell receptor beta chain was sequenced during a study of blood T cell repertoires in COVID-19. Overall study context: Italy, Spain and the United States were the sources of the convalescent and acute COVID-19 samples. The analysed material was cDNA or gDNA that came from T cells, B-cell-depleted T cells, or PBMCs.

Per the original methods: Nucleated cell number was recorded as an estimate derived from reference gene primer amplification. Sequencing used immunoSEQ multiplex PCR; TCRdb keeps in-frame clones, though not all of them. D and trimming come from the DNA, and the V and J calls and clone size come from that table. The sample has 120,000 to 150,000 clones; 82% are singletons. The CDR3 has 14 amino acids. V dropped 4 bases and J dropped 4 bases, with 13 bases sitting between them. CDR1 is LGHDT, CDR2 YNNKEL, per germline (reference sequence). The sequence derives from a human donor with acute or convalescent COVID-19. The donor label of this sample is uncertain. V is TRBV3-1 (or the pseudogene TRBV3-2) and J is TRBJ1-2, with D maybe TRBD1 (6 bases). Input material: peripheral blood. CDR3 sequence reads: CASSPGGASYGYTF. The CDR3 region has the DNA TGTGCCAGCAGCCCCGGGGGGGCTAGCTATGGCTACACCTTC.